Reported below is one T cell receptor (beta chain). Its matching antigen is unknown. The sample comes from a study of shared clonotypes between healthy human individuals. Study-wide findings and caveats: What limited the represented genetic and exposure-history diversity was the small number of donors.

Trimming took 2 bases from V and 2 from J, leaving 8 bases between them. The CDR3 extends over 14 amino acids. CDR1 MNHEY and CDR2 SMNVEV come from the germline V gene (reference sequence). PBMC DNA, left unsorted, was sequenced on ten immunoSEQ deep assay plates. Original processing methods: Filtering differed for immunoSEQ, which gave only junction sequences without quality scores. The method was immunoSEQ multiplex PCR; TCRdb's version includes in-frame clones alone and lacks a portion of them. V and J calls and clone size are those listed in that table; D and trimming were worked out from the DNA. This sample has 470,000 or so clones; 70% to 85% occur once, and the top ten carry 9.5% to 15%.

The V gene is TRBV27, the J gene TRBJ2-3, with D hard to call. The sample comprised PBMCs. This TCR was sampled from a woman aged 40-49 years in good health. Some clones in this sample may be carry-over from other donors' samples. The CDR3 region has the DNA TGTGCCAGCAGTTTACTTGGGCTCACAGATACGCAGTATTTT. It encodes CASSLLGLTDTQYF.